These 11 T cell receptor beta chains share one sample of origin, sequenced in a study of CD8 T cells in ankylosing spondylitis. Overall study results and limits: What appeared characteristic of ankylosing spondylitis blood was a TCR beta motif of several highly homologous variants.

No antigens are known for them. TCRdb reprocessed the 5' RACE reads via MiXCR and lists one record per CDR3 protein. The table shows 700,000 to 850,000 distinct CDR3 sequences, with 12% occurring only once. The specimen sequenced was blood, either unsorted or a sorted T cell fraction (not recorded which). The receptors derive from a male donor with ankylosing spondylitis.

The chain links TRBV27 to TRBJ2-3; TRBD1 matches at 8 bases. CDR1 and CDR2 (germline): MNHEY, SMNVEV (reference sequence). Germline trimming cut 3 bases from V and 0 bases from J; bases unmatched to any gene: 5. The CDR3 has 16 residues. The CDR3 is CASSFRDRTSTDTQYF. The CDR3 DNA reads as TGTGCCAGCAGTTTCCGGGACAGGACAAGCACAGATACGCAGTATTTT.

This clonotype occurred many times. The chain has TRBV5-4 and TRBJ2-7, with TRBD1 matching over 7 bases. Germline trimming cut 3 bases from V and 3 bases from J; bases unmatched to any gene: 3. The CDR3 runs to 13 residues. Germline V gene lookup returns CDR1 SGHNT and CDR2 YYREEE (reference sequence). The CDR3: CASSSTGIYEQYF. The CDR3 DNA follows: TGTGCCAGCAGCTCGACAGGGATCTACGAGCAGTACTTC.

The chain links TRBV20-1 to TRBJ2-3; TRBD2 is a possible D gene (6 bases). V was shortened by 6 bases and J by 6 bases, with 19 bases between the two germline ends. This CDR3 has 14 amino acids. Per germline, CDR1 DFQATT and CDR2 SNEGSKA (reference sequence). CDR3: CSAGPRGIGDTQYF. Here the CDR3 DNA reads TGCAGTGCGGGGCCCCGGGGGATTGGGGATACGCAGTATTTT.

This rearrangement joins TRBV7-2 to TRBJ1-6, with D possibly matching TRBD1 (5 bases). This CDR3 is 15 amino acids long. Trimming took off 5 bases at V and 6 bases at J, with 14 bases between the two ends. The germline gives CDR1 SGHTA, CDR2 FQGNSA. The CDR3, as DNA: TGTGCCAGCAGCGCTACAGGATACGCTAATTCACCCCTCCACTTT. Translated, it gives CASSATGYANSPLHF. Full variable domain (rest looked up from reference TRBV7-2 and TRBJ1-6): GAGVSQSPSNKVTEKGKDVELRCDPISGHTALYWYRQSLGQGLEFLIYFQGNSAPDKSGLPSDRFSAERTGGSVSTLTIQRTQQEDSAVYLCASSATGYANSPLHFGNGTRLTVT.

This clonotype has a handful of counts. This chain joins TRBV29-1 and TRBJ2-3, with 9 bases identical to TRBD2. This CDR3 comprises 15 residues. CDR1 and CDR2 (germline): SQVTM, ANQGSEA. V was pared by 1 base and J by 1 base, with 3 bases of the junction left unmatched. Here the CDR3 reads CSVEGIAGGTDTQYF. The CDR3, as DNA: TGCAGCGTTGAAGGGATAGCGGGGGGCACAGATACGCAGTATTTT.

The sample holds many counts of this clonotype. The chain has TRBV28 and TRBJ1-1; 12 bases map to TRBD1. J gave up 6 bases and V 8 bases, and 10 bases lay outside the gene matches. The CDR3 contains 15 residues. Germline loops: CDR1 MDHEN, CDR2 SYDVKM. CDR3: CASGSGTGGNPEAFF. The CDR3 DNA sequence: TGTGCCAGCGGCTCCGGGACAGGGGGCAATCCTGAAGCTTTCTTT.

This rearrangement joins TRBV5-6 to TRBJ2-5; D unresolved. Germline V gene sequence: CDR1 SGHDT, CDR2 YYEEEE. CDR3 size: 14 residues. V lost 5 bases, J lost 5 bases, and 16 bases lay in between. CDR3 residues: CASSVGPLGETQYF. The CDR3 nucleotides read TGTGCCAGCAGTGTAGGCCCATTGGGGGAGACCCAGTACTTC.

This clonotype was found many times. One junction end disagrees with the germline gene, perhaps due to a read error. V is TRBV5-1 and J is TRBJ1-1, with a tentative D call TRBD1 (5 bases). Germline CDR1 and CDR2: SGHRS and YFSETQ. This CDR3 is built from 14 residues. The chain's CDR3 is CASSSLGGDTEAFF. CDR3 sequence (DNA): TGTGCCAGCAGCTCCCTGGGAGGGGACACTGAAGCTTTCTTT.

This chain uses TRBV6-5 with TRBJ1-1, with 7 positions matching TRBD1. The CDR3 consists of 14 residues. With V trimmed by 2 bases and J by 4 bases, 4 bases remained unmatched. Germline V gene lookup returns CDR1 MNHEY and CDR2 SVGAGI. The CDR3 sequence is CASSYTDRATEAFF. As DNA, the CDR3 is TGTGCCAGCAGTTACACCGACAGGGCCACTGAAGCTTTCTTT.

In its sample, this clonotype was seen a few times. The V and J genes are TRBV5-6 and TRBJ2-1; 15 positions agree with TRBD2. CDR1 and CDR2 (germline): SGHDT, YYEEEE. The V segment lost 0 bases and the J segment 3 bases; nucleotides outside the gene matches: 10. The CDR3 is 20 residues long. The CDR3 sequence is CASSLEKGLAGGEGYNEQFF. As DNA, the CDR3 is TGTGCCAGCAGCTTGGAGAAGGGACTAGCGGGAGGAGAGGGCTACAATGAGCAGTTCTTC.

This clonotype was counted at least ten times. This rearrangement joins TRBV29-1 to TRBJ2-2; perhaps TRBD1 as D (6 bases). CDR1 and CDR2 from the germline V gene are SQVTM and ANQGSEA. Trimming shortened V by 6 bases and J by 3 bases, and 8 bases separated the two germline ends. CDR3 length: 12 residues. The CDR3 loop is CSVRTDTGELFF. DNA of the CDR3: TGCAGCGTGCGGACAGACACCGGGGAGCTGTTTTTT.